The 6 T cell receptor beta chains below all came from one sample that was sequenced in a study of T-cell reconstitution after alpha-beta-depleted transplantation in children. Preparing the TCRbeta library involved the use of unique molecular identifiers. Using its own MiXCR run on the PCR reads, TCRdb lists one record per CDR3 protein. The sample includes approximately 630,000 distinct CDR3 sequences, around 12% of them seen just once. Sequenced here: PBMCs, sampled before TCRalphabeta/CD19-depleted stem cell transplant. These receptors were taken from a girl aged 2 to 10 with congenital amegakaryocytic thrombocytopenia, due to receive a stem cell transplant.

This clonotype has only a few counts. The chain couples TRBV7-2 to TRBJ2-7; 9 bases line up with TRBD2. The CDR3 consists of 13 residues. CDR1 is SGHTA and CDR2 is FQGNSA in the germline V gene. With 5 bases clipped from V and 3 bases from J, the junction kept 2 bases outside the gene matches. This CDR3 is CASSRLAVYEQYF. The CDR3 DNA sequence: TGTGCCAGCAGCCGACTAGCGGTCTACGAGCAGTACTTC. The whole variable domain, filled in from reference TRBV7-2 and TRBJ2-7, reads GAGVSQSPSNKVTEKGKDVELRCDPISGHTALYWYRQSLGQGLEFLIYFQGNSAPDKSGLPSDRFSAERTGGSVSTLTIQRTQQEDSAVYLCASSRLAVYEQYFGPGTRLTVT.

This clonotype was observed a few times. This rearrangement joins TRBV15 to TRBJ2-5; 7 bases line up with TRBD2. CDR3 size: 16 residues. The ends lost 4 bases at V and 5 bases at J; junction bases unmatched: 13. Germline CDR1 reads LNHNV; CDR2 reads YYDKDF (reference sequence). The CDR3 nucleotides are TGTGCCACCAGCAATAGCACTAGCGCCTCCTGGGAGACCCAGTACTTC. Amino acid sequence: CATSNSTSASWETQYF.

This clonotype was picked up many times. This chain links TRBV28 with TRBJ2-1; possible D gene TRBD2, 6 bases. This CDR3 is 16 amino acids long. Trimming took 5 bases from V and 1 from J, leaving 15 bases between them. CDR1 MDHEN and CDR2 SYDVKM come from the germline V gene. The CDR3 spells CASSNPSGPSYNEQFF. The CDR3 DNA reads TGTGCCAGCAGTAACCCAAGCGGGCCATCCTACAATGAGCAGTTCTTC. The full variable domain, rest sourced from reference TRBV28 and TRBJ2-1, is DVKVTQSSRYLVKRTGEKVFLECVQDMDHENMFWYRQDPGLGLRLIYFSYDVKMKEKGDIPEGYSVSREKKERFSLILESASTNQTSMYLCASSNPSGPSYNEQFFGPGTRLTVL.

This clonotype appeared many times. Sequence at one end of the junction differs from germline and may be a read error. The CDR3 DNA reads as TGCGCCAGCAGCTTGTATGGGACTAGCCCTCCCTTTGGCTTC. As protein: CASSLYGTSPPFGF. V usage is TRBV5-1 and J usage is TRBJ2-7; 9 nucleotides agree with TRBD2. The germline V gene has CDR1 SGHRS and CDR2 YFSETQ. CDR3 size: 14 residues.

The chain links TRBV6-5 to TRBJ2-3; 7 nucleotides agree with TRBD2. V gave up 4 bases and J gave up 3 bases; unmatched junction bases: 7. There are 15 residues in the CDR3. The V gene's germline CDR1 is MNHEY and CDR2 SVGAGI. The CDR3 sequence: CASSSRLGGTDTQYF. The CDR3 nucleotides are TGTGCCAGCAGTTCCAGACTGGGAGGGACAGATACGCAGTATTTT.

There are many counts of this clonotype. CDR3 in DNA: TGTGCCACCGGACGGGGTGGGACTAGCGAAACCTACGAGCAGTACTTC. Translation: CATGRGGTSETYEQYF. This chain uses TRBV10-3 with TRBJ2-7, with 10 bases fitting TRBD2. V was pared by 10 bases and J by 2 bases, with 14 bases of the junction left unmatched. The germline V gene encodes CDR1 ENHRY and CDR2 SYGVKD. This CDR3 has 16 residues.